Presented here are 12 T cell receptor beta chains from one specimen sequenced in a study of technical replicates of blood from a few donors. Clones were read by immunoSEQ multiplex PCR, and TCRdb kept only the in-frame ones, dropping some. The data show roughly 85,000 clones, approximately 95% seen once. The sequenced material came from T cells isolated from PBMCs. All receptors derive from a human donor in good health.

V is TRBV4-1 and J is TRBJ2-5; 8 bases align to TRBD2. The germline CDR1 and CDR2 sequences are MGHRA and YSYEKL. The V gene end was trimmed by 7 bases and the J gene end by 4 bases; junction bases not matched to a gene: 11. CDR3 length equals 15 residues. The CDR3 spells CASTLRGGRGETQYF. The DNA for the CDR3 is TGCGCCAGCACCCTACGCGGGGGGCGCGGAGAGACCCAGTACTTC.

CDR3 protein: CASSKTTGKANEKLFF. CDR3 nucleotides: TGCGCCAGCAGCAAGACAACAGGGAAGGCTAATGAAAAACTGTTTTTT. J is TRBJ1-4 and V is TRBV5-1, with D possibly matching TRBD1 (6 bases). The CDR3 covers 16 residues. Trimming shortened V by 4 bases and J by 3 bases, and 16 bases separated the two germline ends. Germline V gene lookup returns CDR1 SGHRS and CDR2 YFSETQ.

The V call is TRBV6-5, the J call TRBJ1-2, with D possibly matching TRBD1 (6 bases). Per germline, CDR1 MNHEY and CDR2 SVGAGI. This CDR3 is built from 13 residues. V lost 6 bases to trimming and J lost 4 bases, with 12 bases between them. Here the CDR3 reads CASSYTGPYGYTF. The CDR3 DNA reads as TGTGCCAGCAGCTATACAGGGCCCTATGGCTACACCTTC.

The CDR3 nucleotides read TGCGCCAGCAGCCTACTAGCGGGACCCTACGAGCAGTACTTC. Amino acid sequence: CASSLLAGPYEQYF. This chain joins TRBV5-1 and TRBJ2-7, with 10 bases matching TRBD2. Germline V gene sequence: CDR1 SGHRS, CDR2 YFSETQ. CDR3 length equals 14 residues. V was clipped by 4 bases and J by 2 bases; unmatched bases: 3. Complete variable domain (other parts from reference TRBV5-1 and TRBJ2-7): KAGVTQTPRYLIKTRGQQVTLSCSPISGHRSVSWYQQTPGQGLQFLFEYFSETQRNKGNFPGRFSGRQFSNSRSEMNVSTLELGDSALYLCASSLLAGPYEQYFGPGTRLTVT.

This clone was counted a single time. The chain has TRBV27 and TRBJ2-1; weak D call: TRBD1 (6 bases). The CDR3 covers 12 residues. Trimming took off 5 bases at V and 4 bases at J, with 6 bases between the two ends. Germline CDR1 reads MNHEY; CDR2 reads SMNVEV (reference sequence). DNA for the CDR3: TGTGCCAGCAGTGGACAGTACAATGAGCAGTTCTTC. Amino acid sequence: CASSGQYNEQFF.

The chain joins TRBV5-8 to TRBJ1-1; D call uncertain. The CDR3 consists of 13 residues. V lost 6 bases, J lost 3 bases, and 12 bases lay in between. CDR1 is SGHTS, CDR2 YDEGEE, per germline. This chain's CDR3 is CASIRRTYTEAFF. The CDR3 region has the DNA TGTGCCAGCATCAGACGGACTTACACTGAAGCTTTCTTT.

The chain joins TRBV29-1 to TRBJ2-2; D is unresolved. Trimming stripped 8 bases from V and 0 bases from J, with 10 bases between. Per the germline V gene, CDR1 is SQVTM and CDR2 is ANQGSEA. This CDR3 region has 13 residues. The CDR3 coding sequence is TGCAGCTTTCCTGGCCCGAACACCGGGGAGCTGTTTTTT. Residues: CSFPGPNTGELFF.

J is TRBJ2-1 and V is TRBV4-1; D ambiguous. Per the germline V gene, CDR1 is MGHRA and CDR2 is YSYEKL. CDR3 length equals 12 residues. The V and J ends lost 1 base and 15 bases respectively, with 13 bases between them. The CDR3 DNA reads TGCGCCAGCAGCCAAGGCGGCTACCGGGTGTTCTTC. This sequence encodes CASSQGGYRVFF.

In this sample, this clone turned up once. V usage is TRBV20-1 and J usage is TRBJ1-6; the match to TRBD1 covers 8 bases. J gave up 16 bases and V 3 bases, and 5 bases lay outside the gene matches. Germline CDR1 DFQATT, CDR2 SNEGSKA (reference sequence). The CDR3 contains 11 residues. The CDR3 sequence: CSAREGQALHF. The CDR3 region has the DNA TGCAGTGCTAGGGAGGGACAGGCACTCCACTTT.

The chain combines TRBV28 with TRBJ1-2, with D possibly TRBD1 on 6 matching bases. Between the trimmed V and J ends, which lost 2 bases and 3 bases, there was a span of 13 bases. Looked up from germline, CDR1 is MDHEN and CDR2 is SYDVKM. The CDR3 runs to 15 residues. CDR3 nucleotide sequence: TGTGCCAGCAGTTTAACAGGGAGGGTTTACTATGGCTACACCTTC. The encoded protein is CASSLTGRVYYGYTF.

The chain combines TRBV6-4 with TRBJ1-1; D not resolved. V was clipped by 6 bases and J by 8 bases, with 10 bases between them. CDR1 MRHNA and CDR2 SNTAGT come from the germline V gene. This CDR3 is 11 amino acids long. The DNA of the CDR3 is TGTGCCAGCAGAGCCGGTGCGGAAGCTTTCTTT. Its translation: CASRAGAEAFF.

This chain joins TRBV2 and TRBJ1-2; TRBD1 might be the D (6 bases). The ends were cut back, 5 bases at V and 8 bases at J, with 12 bases in the middle. The CDR3 loop spans 12 amino acids. Germline CDR1 is SNHLY and CDR2 is FYNNEI. The CDR3 region has the DNA TGTGCCAGCAGTCGAACGGGGGGCGGCTACACCTTC. This encodes CASSRTGGGYTF.